A selection of T cell receptor beta chains follows, all from one sample in a study of beta chain features in type 1 diabetes. Clones were sequenced by immunoSEQ multiplex PCR, and TCRdb holds only the in-frame ones, with some missing. The sample holds 200,000 to 250,000 clones, over 11% seen once. The sequencing input was naive CD4+ T cells from blood. The receptors come from a man in his thirties or forties with type 1 diabetes. CDR3s include the opening cysteine and the closing phenylalanine or tryptophan. The D gene is left open where the match is weak. The size entry is marked missing in some rows and otherwise reads once, few, many or a size class.

v_gene,j_gene,d_gene,abundance,CDR3nt,CDR3aa
TRBV27,TRBJ1-5,TRBD1,.,TGTGCCAGCAGTTTAGGGACAGGGAGTGGGCGTCAGCCCCAGCATTTT,CASSLGTGSGRQPQHF
TRBV27,TRBJ2-3,TRBD2,.,TGTGCCAGCAGTTATATGGCGGGGGGCCTAGTGCGAAATACGCAGTATTTT,CASSYMAGGLVRNTQYF
TRBV5-1,TRBJ2-1,.,.,TGCGCCAGCAGCCTGACAGTCCGTAATGAGCAGTTCTTC,CASSLTVRNEQFF
TRBV11-2,TRBJ2-1,TRBD2,.,TGTGCCAGCAGCTTGGGCCGACTAGCGGAATCCTACAATGAGCAGTTCTTC,CASSLGRLAESYNEQFF
TRBV7-8,TRBJ2-2,TRBD2,.,TGTGCCAGCAGCTTACAGGGACTAGCGGGACTAAACACCGGGGAGCTGTTTTTT,CASSLQGLAGLNTGELFF
TRBV11-2,TRBJ1-4,.,.,TGTGCCAGCAGCTTAGGGGGAGGAATCAGGACAAAACTGTTTTTT,CASSLGGGIRTKLFF
TRBV28,TRBJ1-1,.,.,TGTGCCAGCAGTTCGAGTCGCACTGAAGCTTTCTTT,CASSSSRTEAFF
TRBV18,TRBJ2-5,.,few,TGTGCCAGCTCACCACGGCCGCCTGACCAGTACTTC,CASSPRPPDQYF
TRBV19,TRBJ2-1,TRBD2,few,TGTGCCAGTAACCAAATAGCGGGGGGTTTAAATGAGCAGTTCTTC,CASNQIAGGLNEQFF
TRBV6-5,TRBJ2-3,.,few,TGTGCCAGCAGCTTTAGTAATACGCAGTATTTT,CASSFSNTQYF
TRBV18,TRBJ2-7,TRBD2,.,TGTGCCAGCTCACCACTCCCAGCGGGGGACTCCTACGAGCAGTACTTC,CASSPLPAGDSYEQYF
TRBV6-5,TRBJ1-2,.,.,TGTGCCAGCAGCCGCCACGACACTAACTATGGCTACACCTTC,CASSRHDTNYGYTF
TRBV29-1,TRBJ1-1,TRBD1,few,TGCAGCGTTAAAGTAGGACAGGGGAACACTGAAGCTTTCTTT,CSVKVGQGNTEAFF
TRBV7-9,TRBJ2-3,TRBD1,.,TGTGCCAGCAGCTTGGGACAGGGAGTTGGAGATACGCAGTATTTT,CASSLGQGVGDTQYF
TRBV7-9,TRBJ2-1,.,few,TGTGCCAGCAGCTTATCAGGGCATGAGCAGTTCTTC,CASSLSGHEQFF
TRBV7-9,TRBJ2-7,.,.,TGTGCCAGCAGCTTCTCTGCAGGGCCCTACGAGCAGTACTTC,CASSFSAGPYEQYF
TRBV29-1,TRBJ1-2,.,few,TGCAGCGTTGAACTCCGAGGGGGTGGCTACACCTTC,CSVELRGGGYTF
TRBV7-9,TRBJ1-1,.,.,TGTGCCAGCAGCTTAGGCGGGTCCGGATTTGGGGAAGCTTTCTTT,CASSLGGSGFGEAFF
TRBV27,TRBJ2-7,.,.,TGTGCCAGCAGTTCTTCCGACAGCTCTAGCTCCTACGAGCAGTACTTC,CASSSSDSSSSYEQYF
TRBV4-1,TRBJ2-1,.,few,TGCGCCAGCAGCCAAGATCCCCAGGGGAGCTCCTACAATGAGCAGTTCTTC,CASSQDPQGSSYNEQFF
TRBV2,TRBJ2-2,TRBD2,few,TGTGCCAGCAGTGCAGCGGGACTAGCCACCGGGGAGCTGTTTTTT,CASSAAGLATGELFF
TRBV30,TRBJ1-6,TRBD1,.,TGTGCCTGGAGCAAACCCCCCCCCGACAGGGAATCCCTCCACTTT,CAWSKPPPDRESLHF
TRBV7-8,TRBJ1-1,.,few,TGTGCCAGCAGCCACGATTCTACGGGAGCGAACACTGAAGCTTTCTTT,CASSHDSTGANTEAFF
TRBV7-9,TRBJ2-3,.,few,TGTGCCAGCAGCTTAGAAGGAGGACGCACAGATACGCAGTATTTT,CASSLEGGRTDTQYF
TRBV5-1,TRBJ1-3,.,few,TGCGCCAGCAGCTTGGCAGGGCTGGGAAACACCATATATTTT,CASSLAGLGNTIYF
TRBV28,TRBJ2-2,.,few,TGTGCCAGCAGGAGCGGCAAACTCACCGGGGAGCTGTTTTTT,CASRSGKLTGELFF
TRBV7-9,TRBJ1-1,.,few,TGTGCCAGCAGCTTAGGGGCAGGGAACACTGAAGCTTTCTTT,CASSLGAGNTEAFF
TRBV30,TRBJ1-4,.,.,TGTGCCTGGAGTGTGATAGGGGGGGGTGAAAAACTGTTTTTT,CAWSVIGGGEKLFF
TRBV19,TRBJ1-1,.,.,TGTGCCACGGGGGGAAAAGGATGGGGCACTGAAGCTTTCTTT,CATGGKGWGTEAFF
TRBV2,TRBJ2-5,.,few,TGTGCCAGCAAACGGGGGGACAACCAAGAGACCCAGTACTTC,CASKRGDNQETQYF
TRBV6-5,TRBJ1-1,.,few,TGTGCCAGCAGTTACGACAGATTGAACACTGAAGCTTTCTTT,CASSYDRLNTEAFF
TRBV30,TRBJ2-7,.,.,TGTGCCTGGAGTCCGCGGAACCCCTACGAGCAGTACTTC,CAWSPRNPYEQYF
TRBV11-2,TRBJ2-1,TRBD2,.,TGTGCCAGCAGCTCGACTAGCGGCAACAATGAGCAGTTCTTC,CASSSTSGNNEQFF
TRBV7-2,TRBJ2-3,.,.,TGTGCCAGCAGCTCCTACACAGATACGCAGTATTTT,CASSSYTDTQYF
TRBV30,TRBJ2-5,TRBD1,.,TGTGCCTGGAGTGTCGGGACAGGGGCAGAGACCCAGTACTTC,CAWSVGTGAETQYF
TRBV15,TRBJ1-6,.,few,TGTGCCACCAGCAGACCCATCCGGGATTCACCCCTCCACTTT,CATSRPIRDSPLHF
TRBV2,TRBJ1-4,.,.,TGTGCCAGCAGTCCTAATATAGGACAGCCTAATGAAAAACTGTTTTTT,CASSPNIGQPNEKLFF
TRBV6-1,TRBJ2-7,TRBD2,few,TGTGCCAGCAGTGAGAGACTAGCGGGAGGAGAGCAGTACTTC,CASSERLAGGEQYF
TRBV9,TRBJ2-2,.,.,TGTGCCAGCAGCGTACTCGGGCGGGCAGACACCGGGGAGCTGTTTTTT,CASSVLGRADTGELFF
TRBV6-6,TRBJ2-5,TRBD2,.,TGTGCCAGCAAATCCGGGGGGCAAGAGACCCAGTACTTC,CASKSGGQETQYF